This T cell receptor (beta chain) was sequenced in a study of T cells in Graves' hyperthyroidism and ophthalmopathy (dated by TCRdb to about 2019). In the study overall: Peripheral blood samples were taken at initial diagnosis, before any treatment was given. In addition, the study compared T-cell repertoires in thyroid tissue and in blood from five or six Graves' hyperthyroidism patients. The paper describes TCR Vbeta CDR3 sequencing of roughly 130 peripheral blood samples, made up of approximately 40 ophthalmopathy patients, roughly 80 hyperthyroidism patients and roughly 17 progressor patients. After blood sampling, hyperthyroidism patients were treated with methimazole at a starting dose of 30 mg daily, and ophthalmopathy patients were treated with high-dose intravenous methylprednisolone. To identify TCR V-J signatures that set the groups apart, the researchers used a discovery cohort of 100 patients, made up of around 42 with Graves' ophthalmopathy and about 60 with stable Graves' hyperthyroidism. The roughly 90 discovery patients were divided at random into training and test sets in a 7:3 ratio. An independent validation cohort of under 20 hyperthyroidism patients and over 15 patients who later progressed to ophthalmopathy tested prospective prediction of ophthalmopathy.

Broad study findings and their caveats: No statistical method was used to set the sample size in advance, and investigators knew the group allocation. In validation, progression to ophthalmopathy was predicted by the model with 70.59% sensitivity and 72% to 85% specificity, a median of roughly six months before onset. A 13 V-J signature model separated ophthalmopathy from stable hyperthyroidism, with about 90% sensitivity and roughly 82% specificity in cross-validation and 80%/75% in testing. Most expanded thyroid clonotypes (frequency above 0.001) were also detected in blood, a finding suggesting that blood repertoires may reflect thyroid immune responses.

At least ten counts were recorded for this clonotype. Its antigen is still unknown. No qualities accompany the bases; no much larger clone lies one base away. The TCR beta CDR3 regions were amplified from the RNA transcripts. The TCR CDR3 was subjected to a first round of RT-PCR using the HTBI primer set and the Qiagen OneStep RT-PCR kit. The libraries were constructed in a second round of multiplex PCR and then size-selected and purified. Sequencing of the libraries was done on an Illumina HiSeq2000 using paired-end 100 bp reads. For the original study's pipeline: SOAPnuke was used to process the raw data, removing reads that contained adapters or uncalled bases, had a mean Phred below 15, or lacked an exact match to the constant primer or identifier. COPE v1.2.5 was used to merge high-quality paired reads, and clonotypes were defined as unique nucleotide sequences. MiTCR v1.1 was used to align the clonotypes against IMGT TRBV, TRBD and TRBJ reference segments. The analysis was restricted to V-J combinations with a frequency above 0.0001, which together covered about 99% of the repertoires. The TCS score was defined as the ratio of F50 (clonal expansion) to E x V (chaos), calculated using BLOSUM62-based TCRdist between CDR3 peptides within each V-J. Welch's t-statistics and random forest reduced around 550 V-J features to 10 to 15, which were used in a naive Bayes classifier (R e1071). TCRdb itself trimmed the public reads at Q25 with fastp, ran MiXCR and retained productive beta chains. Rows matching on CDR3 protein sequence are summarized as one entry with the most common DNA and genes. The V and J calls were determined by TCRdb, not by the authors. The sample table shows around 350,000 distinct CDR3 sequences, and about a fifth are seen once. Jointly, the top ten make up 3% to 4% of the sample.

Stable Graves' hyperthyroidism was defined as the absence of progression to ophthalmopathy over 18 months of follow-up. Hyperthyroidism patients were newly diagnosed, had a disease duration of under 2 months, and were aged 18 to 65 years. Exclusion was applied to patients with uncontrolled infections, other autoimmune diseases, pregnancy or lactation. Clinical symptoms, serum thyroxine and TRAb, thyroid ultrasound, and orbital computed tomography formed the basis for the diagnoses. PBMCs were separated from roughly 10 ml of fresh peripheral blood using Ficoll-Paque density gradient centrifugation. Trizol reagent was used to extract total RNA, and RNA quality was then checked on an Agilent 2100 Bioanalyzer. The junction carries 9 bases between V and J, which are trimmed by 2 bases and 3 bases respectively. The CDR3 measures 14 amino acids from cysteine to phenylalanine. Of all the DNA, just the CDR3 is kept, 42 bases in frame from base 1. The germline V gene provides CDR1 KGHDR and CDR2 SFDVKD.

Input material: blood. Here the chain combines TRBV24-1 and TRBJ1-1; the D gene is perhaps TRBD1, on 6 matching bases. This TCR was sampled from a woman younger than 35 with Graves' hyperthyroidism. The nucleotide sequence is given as TGTGCCACCAGTGATTCGTCAGGGGACACTGAAGCTTTCTTT. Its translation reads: CATSDSSGDTEAFF.